The clone carrying this T cell receptor beta chain was seen only a few times. What it recognizes is unknown. The study's findings and limits: Tumor Treg TCRs overlapped most with tumor naive CD4+ cells.

Full-length variable regions came from constant-region reverse primers plus semi-nested Nested Universal Primer A PCR. MiXCR was run by TCRdb on the 5' RACE reads, yielding one entry per CDR3 protein. In the table there are 60,000 to 65,000 distinct CDR3 sequences, just under 30% of which are singletons. Germline CDR1 SGDLS, CDR2 YYNGEE. The CDR3 length is 12 residues. Trimming took 3 bases from V and 0 from J, leaving 2 bases between them. The receptor's source is a female donor with breast cancer. The material sequenced was tumor-infiltrating naive CD4+ T cells sorted from the breast tumor. The subset is: naive CD4+ T cells, CD4+CD45RA+CD25-. The chain uses TRBV9 and TRBJ2-3; D is unclear. The CDR3 is CASSGSTDTQYF. CDR3 DNA: TGTGCCAGCAGCGGCAGCACAGATACGCAGTATTTT. Combining the CDR3 with reference TRBV9 and TRBJ2-3 gives the whole variable domain DSGVTQTPKHLITATGQRVTLRCSPRSGDLSVYWYQQSLDQGLQFLIQYYNGEERAKGNILERFSAQQFPDLHSELNLSSLELGDSALYFCASSGSTDTQYFGPGTRLTVL.